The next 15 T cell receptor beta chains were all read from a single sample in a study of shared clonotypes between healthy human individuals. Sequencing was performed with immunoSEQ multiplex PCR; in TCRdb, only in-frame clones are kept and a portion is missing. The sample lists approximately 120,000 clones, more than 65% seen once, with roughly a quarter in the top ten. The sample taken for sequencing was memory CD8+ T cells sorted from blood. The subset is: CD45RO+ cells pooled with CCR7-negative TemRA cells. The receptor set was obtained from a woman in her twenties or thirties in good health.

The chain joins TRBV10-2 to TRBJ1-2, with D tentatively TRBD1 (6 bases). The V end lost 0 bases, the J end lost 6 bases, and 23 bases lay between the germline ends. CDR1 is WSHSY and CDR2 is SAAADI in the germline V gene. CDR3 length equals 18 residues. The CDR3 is CASSESLLRATGSNGYTF. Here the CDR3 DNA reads TGCGCCAGCAGTGAGTCGCTACTCCGGGCTACAGGGTCGAATGGCTACACCTTC.

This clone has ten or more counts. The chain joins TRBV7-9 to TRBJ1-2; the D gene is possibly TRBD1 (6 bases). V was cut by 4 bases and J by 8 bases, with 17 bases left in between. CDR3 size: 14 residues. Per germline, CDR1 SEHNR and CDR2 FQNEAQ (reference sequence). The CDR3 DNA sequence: TGTGCCAGCAGCTATACCGGGACAACGAACGGCTACACCTTC. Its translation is CASSYTGTTNGYTF. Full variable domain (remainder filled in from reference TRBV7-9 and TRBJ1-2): DTGVSQNPRHKITKRGQNVTFRCDPISEHNRLYWYRQTLGQGPEFLTYFQNEAQLEKSRLLSDRFSAERPKGSFSTLEIQRTEQGDSAMYLCASSYTGTTNGYTFGSGTRLTVV.

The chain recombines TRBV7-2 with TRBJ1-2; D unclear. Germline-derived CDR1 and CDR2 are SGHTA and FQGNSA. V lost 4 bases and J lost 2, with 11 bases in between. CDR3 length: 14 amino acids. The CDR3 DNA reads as TGTGCCAGCAGCTCGGCGACGGGGAACTATGGCTACACCTTC. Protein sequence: CASSSATGNYGYTF. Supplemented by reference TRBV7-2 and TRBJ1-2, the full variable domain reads GAGVSQSPSNKVTEKGKDVELRCDPISGHTALYWYRQSLGQGLEFLIYFQGNSAPDKSGLPSDRFSAERTGGSVSTLTIQRTQQEDSAVYLCASSSATGNYGYTFGSGTRLTVV.

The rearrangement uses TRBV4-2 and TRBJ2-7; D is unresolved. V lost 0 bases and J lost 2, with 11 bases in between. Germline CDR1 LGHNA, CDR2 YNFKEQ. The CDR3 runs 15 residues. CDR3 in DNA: TGTGCCAGCAGCCAAGATCAAGGGCGGCCCTACGAGCAGTACTTC. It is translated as CASSQDQGRPYEQYF.

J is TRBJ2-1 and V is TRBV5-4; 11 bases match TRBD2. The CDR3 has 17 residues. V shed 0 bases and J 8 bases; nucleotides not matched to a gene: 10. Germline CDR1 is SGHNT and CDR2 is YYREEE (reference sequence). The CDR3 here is CASSLEPTSGSRDEQFF. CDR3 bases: TGTGCCAGCAGCTTGGAACCTACTAGCGGGAGTCGGGATGAGCAGTTCTTC.

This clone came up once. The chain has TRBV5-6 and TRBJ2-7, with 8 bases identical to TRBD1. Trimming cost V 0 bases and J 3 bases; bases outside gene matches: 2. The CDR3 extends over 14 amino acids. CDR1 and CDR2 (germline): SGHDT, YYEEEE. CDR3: CASSLADRGYEQYF. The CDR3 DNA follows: TGTGCCAGCAGCTTGGCCGACAGGGGCTACGAGCAGTACTTC.

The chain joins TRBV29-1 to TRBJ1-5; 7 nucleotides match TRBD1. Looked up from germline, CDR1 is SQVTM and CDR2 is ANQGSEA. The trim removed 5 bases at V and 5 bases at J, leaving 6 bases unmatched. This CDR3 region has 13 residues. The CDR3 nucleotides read TGCAGCGTTTATCAGGGGGGGGATCAGCCCCAGCATTTT. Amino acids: CSVYQGGDQPQHF.

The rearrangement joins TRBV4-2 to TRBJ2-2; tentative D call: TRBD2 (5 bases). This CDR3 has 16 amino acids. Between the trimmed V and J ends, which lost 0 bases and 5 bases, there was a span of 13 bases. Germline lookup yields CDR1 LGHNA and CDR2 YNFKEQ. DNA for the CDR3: TGTGCCAGCAGCCAAGACGTCGCCGGGGAAACCGGGGAGCTGTTTTTT. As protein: CASSQDVAGETGELFF.

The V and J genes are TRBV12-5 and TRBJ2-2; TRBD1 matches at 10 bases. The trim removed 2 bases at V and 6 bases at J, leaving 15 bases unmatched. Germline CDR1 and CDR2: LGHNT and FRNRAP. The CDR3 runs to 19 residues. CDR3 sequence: CASGLSRFLGTGASGELFF. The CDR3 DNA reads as TGTGCTAGTGGTTTGTCTCGGTTTCTCGGGACAGGGGCCTCCGGGGAGCTGTTTTTT. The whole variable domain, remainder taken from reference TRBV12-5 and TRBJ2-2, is DARVTQTPRHKVTEMGQEVTMRCQPILGHNTVFWYRQTMMQGLELLAYFRNRAPLDDSGMPKDRFSAEMPDATLATLKIQPSEPRDSAVYFCASGLSRFLGTGASGELFFGEGSRLTVL.

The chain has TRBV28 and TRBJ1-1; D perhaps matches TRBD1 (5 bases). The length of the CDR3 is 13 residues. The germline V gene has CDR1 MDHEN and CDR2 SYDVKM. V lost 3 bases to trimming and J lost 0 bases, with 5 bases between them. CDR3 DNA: TGTGCCAGCAGTTTGACAGTGAACACTGAAGCTTTCTTT. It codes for CASSLTVNTEAFF.

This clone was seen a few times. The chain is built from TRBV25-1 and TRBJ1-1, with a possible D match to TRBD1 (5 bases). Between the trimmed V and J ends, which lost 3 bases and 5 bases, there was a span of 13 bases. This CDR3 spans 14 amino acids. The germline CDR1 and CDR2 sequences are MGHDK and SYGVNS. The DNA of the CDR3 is TGTGCCAGCAGTGATATCGGGGGGAATACTGAAGCTTTCTTT. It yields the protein CASSDIGGNTEAFF.

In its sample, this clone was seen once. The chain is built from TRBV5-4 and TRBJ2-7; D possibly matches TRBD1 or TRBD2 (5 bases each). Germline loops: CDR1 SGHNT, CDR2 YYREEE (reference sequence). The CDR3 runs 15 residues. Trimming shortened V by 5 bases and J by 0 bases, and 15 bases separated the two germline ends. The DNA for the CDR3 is TGTGCCAGCAGACGGGGACCAGAGCTCTCCTACGAGCAGTACTTC. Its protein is CASRRGPELSYEQYF.

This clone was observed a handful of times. CDR3 coding DNA: TGTGCCAGCAGTTACAAAAGACAGGGATCTTACAATGAGCAGTTCTTC. Translated: CASSYKRQGSYNEQFF. This chain links TRBV6-8 with TRBJ2-1, with 7 bases fitting TRBD1. The CDR3 loop spans 16 amino acids. Germline trimming cut 2 bases from V and 4 bases from J; bases unmatched to any gene: 8. The V gene's germline CDR1 is MNHGY and CDR2 SAAAGT.

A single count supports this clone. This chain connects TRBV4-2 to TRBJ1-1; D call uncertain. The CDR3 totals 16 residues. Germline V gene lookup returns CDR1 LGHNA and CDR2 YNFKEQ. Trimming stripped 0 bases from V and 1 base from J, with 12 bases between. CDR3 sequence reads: CASSQDKTWRNTEAFF. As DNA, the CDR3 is TGTGCCAGCAGCCAAGATAAGACGTGGCGGAACACTGAAGCTTTCTTT.

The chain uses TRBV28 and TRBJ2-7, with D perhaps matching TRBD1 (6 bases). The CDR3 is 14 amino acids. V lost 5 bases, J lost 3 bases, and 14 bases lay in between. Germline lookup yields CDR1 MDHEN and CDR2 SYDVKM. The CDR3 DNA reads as TGTGCCAGCAGTCTCACAGGGTGGGACTACGAGCAGTACTTC. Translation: CASSLTGWDYEQYF.